This T cell receptor (beta chain) is drawn from a study of T-cell memory formation after mild COVID-19. Study in general: TCR clusters were mostly confined to one donor each. General study findings and limits: The finding that pre-infection memory included some responding clones suggested that cross-reactive memory joined. CD4/CD8 balance held among clones contracting day 15 to 85, and later expanders leaned CD4+.

5'RACE primed at constant segments yielded TCR alpha and TCR beta cDNA libraries bearing sample barcodes and UMIs. TCRdb analysed the 5' RACE reads with MiXCR anew, one entry per CDR3 protein. The sample contains 250,000 to 350,000 distinct CDR3 sequences, less than 20% of which appear only once. CDR1 is MNHEY and CDR2 is SVGAGI in the germline V gene. The CDR3 extends over 13 amino acids. V lost 0 bases and J 9 bases, leaving 11 bases between the germline ends. This clonotype was detected only a few times. Antigen: not known. The sample taken for sequencing was PBMCs or a T cell subset sorted from them (not recorded which). The receptor's source is a man aged 18 to 35 who had mild COVID-19 (a few samples of this study predate the infection). Cell type and time point are not known. The chain combines TRBV6-5 with TRBJ1-1; TRBD1 might be the D (5 bases). Written as DNA, the CDR3 is TGTGCCAGCAGTTACTCTCTGACAGAGAAAGCTTTCTTT. This translates into CASSYSLTEKAFF.